The 7 T cell receptor beta chains listed next were all sequenced from one sample in a study of blood T cells in healthy people across ages. For the second PCR, which ran for roughly 7 to 11 cycles, a sample-barcoded 5' primer and a J-beta primer mix were used. TCRdb re-analysed the 5' RACE reads in MiXCR, keeping a single row per CDR3 protein. The sample shows approximately 1.5 million distinct CDR3 sequences, 30% to 35% of them seen only once. The specimen was blood. The receptors here all came from a woman aged 25 to 39 in good health.

As to this clonotype: Germline and junction disagree at one end, which may indicate a read error. The V and J genes are TRBV2 and TRBJ2-4; D unclear. The J call is doubtful: the DNA matches TRBJ2-7 better. Germline V gene lookup returns CDR1 SNHLY and CDR2 FYNNEI. The length of the CDR3 is 13 residues. CDR3 DNA sequence: TGTGCCGGCAGTGAGATGGCGGACTACGAGCAGTACTTC. It specifies CAGSEMADYEQYF.

Only one count was recorded for this clonotype. This chain links TRBV20-1 with TRBJ2-3, with 12 positions matching TRBD1. With 3 bases clipped from V and 4 bases from J, the junction kept 2 bases outside the gene matches. CDR1 DFQATT and CDR2 SNEGSKA come from the germline V gene (reference sequence). This CDR3 has 14 residues. The CDR3 loop is CSARGDRGPDTQYF. CDR3 nucleotide sequence: TGCAGTGCTAGGGGGGACAGGGGGCCAGATACGCAGTATTTT.

This clonotype was counted between two and nine times. This chain connects TRBV28 to TRBJ2-7; possibly TRBD1 for D (6 bases). The CDR3 spans 14 residues. CDR1 and CDR2 (germline): MDHEN, SYDVKM. The V end was cut by 6 bases, the J end by 6 bases, with 18 bases between. The CDR3 protein is CASSLQGSLGEQYF. CDR3 sequence (DNA): TGTGCCAGCAGCCTACAGGGCTCCCTAGGCGAGCAGTACTTC.

V and J are TRBV28 and TRBJ2-7; D might be TRBD2 (6 bases). Trimming shortened V by 5 bases and J by 2 bases, and 13 bases separated the two germline ends. This CDR3 region has 14 residues. Germline V gene data show CDR1 as MDHEN and CDR2 as SYDVKM. In nucleotides, the CDR3 is TGTGCCAGCAGTCCCCGGGACTTCACCTACGAGCAGTACTTC. Translating it yields CASSPRDFTYEQYF.

This clonotype has a count of ten or more. This sequence joins TRBV9 and TRBJ2-5; the D gene could be TRBD1 or TRBD2 (5 bases each). V lost 2 bases and J lost 4, with 12 bases in between. The germline V gene has CDR1 SGDLS and CDR2 YYNGEE. The CDR3 runs 14 residues. Here the CDR3 reads CASSVGQAGETQYF. As DNA, the CDR3 is TGTGCCAGCAGCGTGGGGCAGGCGGGAGAGACCCAGTACTTC.

The rearrangement joins TRBV7-9 to TRBJ2-7; D might be TRBD2 (6 bases). V lost 4 bases to trimming and J lost 0 bases, with 13 bases between them. This CDR3 is 15 amino acids long. The germline CDR1 and CDR2 sequences are SEHNR and FQNEAQ (reference sequence). The CDR3 DNA reads TGTGCCAGCAGCTCCAGAGGAGGGCCCTCCTACGAGCAGTACTTC. It yields the protein CASSSRGGPSYEQYF.

Comment on this clonotype: Since a much larger clone is just one base distant, this may be a read error. The J gene is TRBJ2-5, the V gene TRBV10-3, with D unclear. Germline lookup yields CDR1 ENHRY and CDR2 SYGVKD. CDR3 length equals 13 residues. In DNA form, the CDR3 reads TGTGCCATCAGTGGGGTTAAGCAAGAGGCCCAGTACTTC. It encodes CAISGVKQEAQYF.